This T cell receptor beta chain was recovered during a study of memory CD4+ T cells and cytomegalovirus serostatus. Single viable CD3+CD4+CD8-CD45RO+ cells were sorted as the memory CD4+ T cells. This clone was found a few times. The junction departs from the called germline gene at one end, perhaps through a read error. At the DNA level, this CDR3 is encoded by other sequences in the same sample as well. Data came from immunoSEQ multiplex PCR; TCRdb stores just in-frame clones and leaves some out. The data contain around 50,000 clones, around 80% of them singletons. The clonotype comes from an adult in good health and CMV-seronegative. Sequencing was performed on memory CD4+ T cells from blood.

The CDR3 spells CASRQGNTGELFF. In DNA, the CDR3 is TGTGCGAGTAGACAGGGGAACACCGGGGAGCTGTTTTTT. This chain links TRBV19 with TRBJ2-2; 7 bases align to TRBD1. This CDR3 contains 13 residues. Germline CDR1 is LNHDA and CDR2 is SQIVND (reference sequence).